These 18 T cell receptor beta chains were sequenced from one sample in a study of identical twins. From the 5' RACE reads, TCRdb called clonotypes with MiXCR, one entry per CDR3 protein. This sample has about 720,000 distinct CDR3 sequences; around 8.3% occur once, and the top ten carry approximately 0.94%. Separately, the same data were catalogued under a study of yellow fever vaccine responses in identical twins.

The sample comprised PBMCs. The receptors here all came from a woman between 18 and 29 years old in good health.

The gene calls are TRBV24-1 and TRBJ2-3; 11 nucleotides match TRBD1. Germline V gene lookup returns CDR1 KGHDR and CDR2 SFDVKD. V was pared by 0 bases and J by 0 bases, with 16 bases of the junction left unmatched. This CDR3 contains 22 residues. CDR3 sequence (DNA): TGTGCCACCAGTGATTTGCACCGGACAGGGGGCGCAAGGGAAGGTAGCACAGATACGCAGTATTTT. It encodes CATSDLHRTGGAREGSTDTQYF.

The V and J genes are TRBV28 and TRBJ1-2; 10 nucleotides line up with TRBD1. Trimming removed 3 bases from V and 5 bases from J; junction bases left unmatched: 12. This CDR3 is 17 amino acids long. Germline CDR1 is MDHEN and CDR2 is SYDVKM. CDR3 protein: CASSLYMHPGQGYGYTF. CDR3 DNA: TGTGCCAGCAGTTTGTATATGCACCCGGGACAGGGGTATGGCTACACCTTC.

The chain links TRBV28 to TRBJ1-1; no clear D. The V and J ends lost 4 bases and 1 base respectively, with 10 bases between them. The CDR3 is 14 amino acids. Germline loops: CDR1 MDHEN, CDR2 SYDVKM. The CDR3 spells CASSSPYTNTEAFF. As DNA, the CDR3 is TGTGCCAGCAGTTCCCCATACACGAACACTGAAGCTTTCTTT.

The chain is built from TRBV4-3 and TRBJ2-2; possible D gene TRBD2, 5 bases. V was cut by 3 bases and J by 9 bases, with 14 bases left in between. The germline gives CDR1 LGHNA, CDR2 YSLEER. The CDR3 consists of 14 residues. The CDR3 is CASSHRRQDWELFF. In DNA, the CDR3 is TGCGCCAGCAGCCATCGGCGGCAGGACTGGGAGCTGTTTTTT.

The gene calls are TRBV29-1 and TRBJ1-2; D possibly corresponds to TRBD1 (5 bases). Trimming took off 5 bases at V and 5 bases at J, with 12 bases between the two ends. Germline V gives CDR1 SQVTM, CDR2 ANQGSEA. The CDR3 extends over 12 amino acids. CDR3: CSVLTEQYGYTF. CDR3 nucleotides: TGCAGCGTTCTGACAGAGCAGTATGGCTACACCTTC.

The chain combines TRBV7-9 with TRBJ2-1; D may be TRBD1 or TRBD2 (6 bases each). The germline V gene encodes CDR1 SEHNR and CDR2 FQNEAQ (reference sequence). Trimming took 1 base from V and 6 from J, leaving 13 bases between them. The CDR3 covers 15 residues. CDR3 sequence: CASSLGGGRINEQFF. CDR3 coding DNA: TGTGCCAGCAGCTTAGGTGGGGGGCGGATCAATGAGCAGTTCTTC.

The chain couples TRBV29-1 to TRBJ2-3; D is unclear. The CDR3 consists of 10 residues. Germline V gives CDR1 SQVTM, CDR2 ANQGSEA. The CDR3 bases are TGCACCGGTGGCACAGATACGCAGTATTTT. Amino acid sequence: CTGGTDTQYF.

The sample holds a few counts of this clonotype. The CDR3 nucleotides read TGTGCCAGCAGTTTATTGGACAGTCCCTCGGACGAGCAGTACTTC. Its translation: CASSLLDSPSDEQYF. This rearrangement joins TRBV28 to TRBJ2-7; the D gene is possibly TRBD1 (6 bases). This CDR3 has 15 residues. Trimming took 1 base from V and 5 from J, leaving 15 bases between them. From germline, CDR1 is MDHEN and CDR2 SYDVKM.

This clonotype is a singleton in its sample. This sequence may be a read error, since a much larger clone differs from it by one base. This chain connects TRBV12-3 or TRBV12-4 to TRBJ1-1; D gene ambiguous. The CDR3 consists of 14 residues. CDR3 DNA: TGTGCCGGCAGTTTATTGCGGTTGGGCACTGAAGCTTTCTTT. Amino acids: CAGSLLRLGTEAFF.

The genes are TRBV14 and TRBJ2-7; D uncertain. V lost 2 bases and J lost 2, with 7 bases in between. Germline CDR1 and CDR2: SGHDN and FVKESK. CDR3 size: 13 residues. This CDR3 reads CASSQSTTYEQYF. The CDR3 DNA reads as TGTGCCAGCAGCCAAAGTACAACCTACGAGCAGTACTTC.

The table lists this clonotype with a count of one. One end of the junction varies from germline; a read error may be responsible. V gene TRBV13 combines with J gene TRBJ2-7; D unresolved. The CDR3 is 13 amino acids. CDR1 is PRHDT, CDR2 FYEKMQ, per germline (reference sequence). In nucleotides, the CDR3 is TGTGCCAGCAGCTTGTTTGCCAGCTACAAGCAGTACTTC. This gives the protein CASSLFASYKQYF.

This clonotype has more than one count but fewer than ten. J is TRBJ2-2 and V is TRBV6-1, with 11 positions matching TRBD2. V lost 7 bases, J lost 12 bases, and 16 bases stayed unmatched. Per the germline V gene, CDR1 is MNHNS and CDR2 is SASEGT. The CDR3 loop spans 16 amino acids. CDR3 sequence reads: CASKVVTSGRVGKLFF. The CDR3 nucleotides read TGTGCCAGCAAGGTGGTTACTAGCGGGAGAGTTGGGAAGCTGTTTTTT.

In its sample, this clonotype was seen a few times. The rearrangement uses TRBV4-3 and TRBJ2-7, with TRBD2 identical over 9 bases. The ends lost 3 bases at V and 2 bases at J; junction bases unmatched: 8. The CDR3 is made up of 16 amino acids. CDR1 is LGHNA, CDR2 YSLEER, per germline. CDR3 DNA: TGCGCCAGCAGCCAGGGGCCTAGCGGGGAACCCTACGAGCAGTACTTC. It translates to CASSQGPSGEPYEQYF.

Regarding this clonotype: Because the CDR3's place on the DNA is in doubt, the DNA is left out and the CDR3 is given as listed by TCRdb. V and J are TRBV18 and TRBJ2-7; the tabulated D call, TRBD1, remains unverified against the DNA. The CDR3 is 16 amino acids long, termini counted. Germline V gene sequence: CDR1 KGHSH, CDR2 LQKENI. The CDR3 is CASSPFGSGQGVVEYF.

V gene TRBV11-2 combines with J gene TRBJ2-4; D is unclear. This CDR3 comprises 15 residues. With 4 bases removed from V and 2 bases from J, the gap between germline ends came to 12 bases. The germline V gene encodes CDR1 SGHAT and CDR2 FQNNGV. CDR3 nucleotide sequence: TGTGCCAGCAGCTCTTCATCCCTTCCCAAAAACATTCAGTACTTC. The encoded protein is CASSSSSLPKNIQYF.

This clonotype was recorded a few times. The chain uses TRBV9 and TRBJ1-1; 12 bases align to TRBD1. J was trimmed by 1 base and V by 4 bases; bases with no gene match: 5. The V gene's germline CDR1 is SGDLS and CDR2 YYNGEE. CDR3 length equals 16 residues. The chain's CDR3 is CASSPGQGAGNTEAFF. The CDR3 nucleotides read TGTGCCAGCAGCCCGGGACAGGGGGCAGGGAACACTGAAGCTTTCTTT.

This clonotype was picked up a small number of times. The chain uses TRBV11-2 and TRBJ2-2; D may be TRBD1 (8 bases). CDR1 and CDR2 from the germline V gene are SGHAT and FQNNGV. V was pared by 6 bases and J by 5 bases, with 19 bases between. This CDR3 is 16 amino acids long. CDR3 DNA: TGTGCCAGCAGGCCGACCGACAGGGGAGGGACCGGGGAGCTGTTTTTT. It specifies CASRPTDRGGTGELFF.

This clonotype was seen a few times. This chain connects TRBV2 to TRBJ2-7; no reliable D call. This CDR3 is built from 15 residues. The V end was cut by 2 bases, the J end by 0 bases, with 11 bases between. Looked up from germline, CDR1 is SNHLY and CDR2 is FYNNEI. CDR3 bases: TGTGCCAGCAGTGAATTAGTCCCCCTCTCCTACGAGCAGTACTTC. Its protein product is CASSELVPLSYEQYF.